One T cell receptor beta chain is described in this entry. Its matching antigen is unknown. The researchers produced TCR beta cDNA from 500 ng total RNA with a constant-region primer. Generation of the TCR beta libraries relied on three nested multiplex PCR rounds using slightly modified ARM-PCR. The first two PCR rounds used TRBV1-TRBV30 forward primers with a C-beta reverse primer, 10 cycles each. MiXCR was run by TCRdb on the multiplex PCR reads, yielding one entry per CDR3 protein. The sample has about 180,000 distinct CDR3 sequences; 50% to 75% are singletons. Germline DNA was also extracted, with blood RNA taken from unsorted whole blood. Preoperatively, four milliliters of peripheral blood were collected. This specimen comes from a study of tumor-infiltrating lymphocytes in primary liver carcinoma. Study in general: The neoplasms were of stage T1-T3 N0M0, with dimensions of roughly 4.2 to 10 cm across. Sample yields, roughly 3.65 to 8 million productive TCRbeta reads, were similar across the tissue types.

CDR3 length: 12 residues. V lost 0 bases and J 5 bases, leaving 6 bases between the germline ends. The V gene's germline CDR1 is GTSNPN and CDR2 SVGIG (reference sequence). Findings of the study overall: The 250 largest clones made up significantly more of tumor than blood repertoires (p = 0.039).

The clonotype was recovered from a man aged 40-49 years with primary liver carcinoma and hepatitis B virus infection. V and J are TRBV30 and TRBJ2-3; the D gene is possibly TRBD1 (5 bases). What was sequenced was peripheral blood. The CDR3, as DNA: TGTGCCTGGAGTGTACAGGAAGATACGCAGTATTTT. It translates to CAWSVQEDTQYF.